This T cell receptor beta chain was retrieved from a study of OX40 agonist ivuxolimab in advanced cancers. Looking at the study overall: At 82.7% male, the cohort had a mean age of 60 years, ranging from about 20 to 79. Partial responses were recorded for three patients, including one with hepatocellular carcinoma and two with cutaneous melanoma. Notes on the study in general: Also present in some nonresponders was a low level of normalized T-cell clonal expansion.

A history of autoimmune disease or systemic immunosuppression excluded patients. Of note for this clone: What it binds is not known.

TCRdb keeps only in-frame clones here, not all; method: immunoSEQ multiplex PCR. This table has 60,000 or so clones, 85% appearing once. The sequenced sample was CD4+ or CD8+ T cells sorted from blood, obtained in a trial of the OX40 agonist ivuxolimab. The TCR originated in an adult with an advanced solid tumor such as melanoma, head and neck, liver or kidney cancer.

CDR3 amino acids: CASSNGAVALYEQYF. The CDR3 DNA follows: TGTGCCAGTAGTAATGGGGCAGTAGCCCTTTACGAGCAGTACTTC. The chain joins TRBV19 to TRBJ2-7; weak D call: TRBD1 (5 bases). Looked up from germline, CDR1 is LNHDA and CDR2 is SQIVND (reference sequence). CDR3 length equals 15 residues. The V end lost 4 bases, the J end lost 4 bases, and 17 bases lay between the germline ends.